This T cell receptor beta chain was sequenced during a study of blood T cell repertoires in COVID-19. The assay was immunoSEQ multiplex PCR, and TCRdb's table has in-frame clones only and misses some. The sample consists of some 330,000 clones, 70% to 90% of them appearing once. Participant-given clinical history determined each cohort assignment. This CDR3 contains 16 residues. Germline V gives CDR1 SGHDT, CDR2 YYEEEE. Unmatched junction bases numbered 6, after V lost 1 base and J lost 4 bases. The chain couples TRBV5-6 to TRBJ2-5; TRBD2 matches 11 bases. What was sequenced was PBMCs or T cells enriched from blood (not recorded which). The TCR originated in a man aged 30 to 45 who had recovered from COVID-19. In nucleotides, the CDR3 is TGTGCCAGCAGCTTGTCAGCACTAGCGGGAGTAGAGACCCAGTACTTC. As protein: CASSLSALAGVETQYF.